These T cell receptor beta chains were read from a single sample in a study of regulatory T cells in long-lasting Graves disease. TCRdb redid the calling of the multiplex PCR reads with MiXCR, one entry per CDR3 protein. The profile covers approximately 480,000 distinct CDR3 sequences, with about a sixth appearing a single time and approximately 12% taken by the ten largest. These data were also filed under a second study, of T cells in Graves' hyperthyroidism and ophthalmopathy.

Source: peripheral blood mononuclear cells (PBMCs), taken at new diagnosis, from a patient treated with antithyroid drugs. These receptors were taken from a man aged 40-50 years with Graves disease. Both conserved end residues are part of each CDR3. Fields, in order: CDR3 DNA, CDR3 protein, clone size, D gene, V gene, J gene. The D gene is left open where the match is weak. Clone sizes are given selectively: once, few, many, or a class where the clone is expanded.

cdr3_nt: TGTGCCACCAGTGATTCATGGAGTTCGGAGCCCCAGCATTTT; cdr3_aa: CATSDSWSSEPQHF; clone_size: NA; d_call: NA; v_call: TRBV24-1; j_call: TRBJ1-5
cdr3_nt: TGTGCCAGCAGTTTATTGGCCGGACGAATGTCCTACAATGAGCAGTTCTTC; cdr3_aa: CASSLLAGRMSYNEQFF; clone_size: many; d_call: NA; v_call: TRBV28; j_call: TRBJ2-1
cdr3_nt: TGTGCCAGCTCACCACTAGCGGGAGAGTGGGAGCAGTACTTC; cdr3_aa: CASSPLAGEWEQYF; clone_size: many; d_call: TRBD2; v_call: TRBV18; j_call: TRBJ2-7
cdr3_nt: TGTGCCAGCAGCCAGTACCGGGACAGGGGACGTAGCCATCAGCCCCAGCATTTT; cdr3_aa: CASSQYRDRGRSHQPQHF; clone_size: NA; d_call: TRBD1; v_call: TRBV13; j_call: TRBJ1-5
cdr3_nt: TGTGCCAGCAGCTTAGGGGCTAGCGGGAGCAGAGAGACCCAGTACTTC; cdr3_aa: CASSLGASGSRETQYF; clone_size: many; d_call: TRBD2; v_call: TRBV11-2; j_call: TRBJ2-5
cdr3_nt: TGTGCCAGCAGATTAAATAGCGGGAGGGGCAATGAGCAGTTCTTC; cdr3_aa: CASRLNSGRGNEQFF; clone_size: many; d_call: TRBD2; v_call: TRBV2; j_call: TRBJ2-1
cdr3_nt: TGTGCCAGCAGCTTAGGCTACAGGCCCTATAATGAAAAACTGTTTTTT; cdr3_aa: CASSLGYRPYNEKLFF; clone_size: few; d_call: NA; v_call: TRBV7-9; j_call: TRBJ1-4
cdr3_nt: TGTGCCAGCAGTCAGGAACCTAACTATGGCTACACCTTC; cdr3_aa: CASSQEPNYGYTF; clone_size: many; d_call: NA; v_call: TRBV3-1; j_call: TRBJ1-2
cdr3_nt: TGTGCCAGCAGCCTGCAGGGAAATTTGGGCTACACCTTC; cdr3_aa: CASSLQGNLGYTF; clone_size: NA; d_call: NA; v_call: TRBV12-3/TRBV12-4; j_call: TRBJ1-2
cdr3_nt: TGTGCCAGCAGCTTAAGTCGCGGGACCGGGGAGCTGTTTTTT; cdr3_aa: CASSLSRGTGELFF; clone_size: many; d_call: NA; v_call: TRBV11-2; j_call: TRBJ2-2
cdr3_nt: TGTGCCTGGAACCTAAAGTGGGGAGGCCAGCCCCAGCATTTT; cdr3_aa: CAWNLKWGGQPQHF; clone_size: many; d_call: NA; v_call: TRBV30; j_call: TRBJ1-5
cdr3_nt: TGCGCCAGCAGCTTCTTGGGTAATGAGCAGTTCTTC; cdr3_aa: CASSFLGNEQFF; clone_size: many; d_call: NA; v_call: TRBV5-1; j_call: TRBJ2-1
cdr3_nt: TGCGCCAGCAGCTTAACAGGGAACTCTGGGGCCAACGTCCTGACTTTC; cdr3_aa: CASSLTGNSGANVLTF; clone_size: NA; d_call: NA; v_call: TRBV5-1; j_call: TRBJ2-6
cdr3_nt: TGTGCCAGCAGCTTTATTGTCGAGCAGTTTGAGCAGTTCTTC; cdr3_aa: CASSFIVEQFEQFF; clone_size: many; d_call: NA; v_call: TRBV5-5; j_call: TRBJ2-1
cdr3_nt: TGTGCCAGCAGTTTAGATCTCAGGGAAGAGACCCAGTACTTC; cdr3_aa: CASSLDLREETQYF; clone_size: many; d_call: NA; v_call: TRBV28; j_call: TRBJ2-5
cdr3_nt: TGTGCCAGCAGCGTCCGGGGGGTGAGCACAGATACGCAGTATTTT; cdr3_aa: CASSVRGVSTDTQYF; clone_size: few; d_call: TRBD2; v_call: TRBV12-3/TRBV12-4; j_call: TRBJ2-3
cdr3_nt: TGTGCCAGCAGTCATGGACAGGGGCCGTTCTTC; cdr3_aa: CASSHGQGPFF; clone_size: many; d_call: TRBD1; v_call: TRBV6-1; j_call: TRBJ2-1
cdr3_nt: TGTGCCAGCAGCTTAATAGCGGGAGGACAGAACATTCAGTACTTC; cdr3_aa: CASSLIAGGQNIQYF; clone_size: many; d_call: TRBD2; v_call: TRBV11-3; j_call: TRBJ2-4
cdr3_nt: TGCGCCAGCAGCTTCGAGGGACTAGCGGGGACCTACGAGCAGTACTTC; cdr3_aa: CASSFEGLAGTYEQYF; clone_size: many; d_call: TRBD2; v_call: TRBV5-1; j_call: TRBJ2-7
cdr3_nt: TGTGCCAGCAGCTTGAGATCTACGGGTTCCTACAATGAGCAGTTCTTC; cdr3_aa: CASSLRSTGSYNEQFF; clone_size: many; d_call: NA; v_call: TRBV5-6; j_call: TRBJ2-1
cdr3_nt: TGTGCCAGCAGTGAAGCGTACGGGGCCCGCTCTGGAAACACCATATATTTT; cdr3_aa: CASSEAYGARSGNTIYF; clone_size: many; d_call: NA; v_call: TRBV6-1; j_call: TRBJ1-3
cdr3_nt: TGTGCCAGCAGCCGTTCGACAGGCAATGAAAAACTGTTTTTT; cdr3_aa: CASSRSTGNEKLFF; clone_size: many; d_call: NA; v_call: TRBV3-1; j_call: TRBJ1-4
cdr3_nt: TGTGCCAGCAGTGTTCAGGGACTTGCAACTAATGAAAAACTGTTTTTT; cdr3_aa: CASSVQGLATNEKLFF; clone_size: NA; d_call: NA; v_call: TRBV2; j_call: TRBJ1-4
cdr3_nt: TGTGCCAGCAATAGACAGGGGAAGACAGATACGCAGTATTTT; cdr3_aa: CASNRQGKTDTQYF; clone_size: many; d_call: TRBD1; v_call: TRBV2; j_call: TRBJ2-3
cdr3_nt: TGTGCCAGCATCGGGACTAGGAACACCGGGGAGCTGTTTTTT; cdr3_aa: CASIGTRNTGELFF; clone_size: few; d_call: TRBD2; v_call: TRBV2; j_call: TRBJ2-2
cdr3_nt: TGTGCTAGTGGTTTCCCCCGGGCTAGCGATTCCGGGGAGCTGTTTTTT; cdr3_aa: CASGFPRASDSGELFF; clone_size: many; d_call: NA; v_call: TRBV12-5; j_call: TRBJ2-2
cdr3_nt: TGTGCCAGTAGCGGACTAGCGGGAGTGTCCTACAATGAGCAGTTCTTC; cdr3_aa: CASSGLAGVSYNEQFF; clone_size: NA; d_call: TRBD2; v_call: TRBV19; j_call: TRBJ2-1